The 8 T cell receptor beta chains listed next were all sequenced from one sample in a study of OX40 agonist ivuxolimab in advanced cancers. The table came from immunoSEQ multiplex PCR; TCRdb's copy has only in-frame clones and leaves some out. This table holds around 69,000 clones, 80% to 90% found once. The sequenced sample was CD4+ or CD8+ T cells sorted from blood, obtained in a trial of the OX40 agonist ivuxolimab. Source of these receptors: an adult with an advanced solid tumor such as melanoma, head and neck, liver or kidney cancer.

The chain recombines TRBV7-9 with TRBJ2-5; D is ambiguous. Germline V gives CDR1 SEHNR, CDR2 FQNEAQ (reference sequence). There are 16 residues in the CDR3. Deletions cut 1 base from V and 2 bases from J, with 14 bases between. Here the CDR3 reads CASSLVGSYKQETQYF. The CDR3 nucleotides read TGTGCCAGCAGCTTAGTCGGGTCATACAAGCAAGAGACCCAGTACTTC.

The chain joins TRBV2 to TRBJ2-2; D is uncertain. CDR1 is SNHLY, CDR2 FYNNEI, per germline. Deletions cut 7 bases from V and 4 bases from J, with 10 bases between. This CDR3 contains 13 residues. The CDR3 here is CASTGRSTGELFF. CDR3 coding DNA: TGTGCCAGCACCGGCAGGAGCACCGGGGAGCTGTTTTTT.

V is TRBV5-1 and J is TRBJ1-3; 10 bases map to TRBD1. Germline assignment: CDR1 SGHRS and CDR2 YFSETQ. This CDR3 comprises 18 residues. The V and J ends lost 3 bases and 0 bases, in that order; junction bases with no gene match: 9. CDR3 in amino acids: CASSSRADRGLSGNTIYF. In DNA, the CDR3 is TGCGCCAGCAGCTCGAGGGCCGACAGGGGGCTCTCTGGAAACACCATATATTTT.

This clone was seen more than once but under ten times. One end of the junction varies from germline; a read error may be responsible. The CDR3 loop is CASSLRTGRLSF. For the CDR3, the DNA is TGTGCCAGCTCACTACGGACAGGGAGGCTTTCCTTC. The chain employs TRBV18 and TRBJ2-7, with 8 positions matching TRBD1. The CDR3 extends over 12 amino acids. Germline CDR1 is KGHSH and CDR2 is LQKENI.

The chain uses TRBV14 and TRBJ2-7; no reliable D call. The CDR3 runs to 15 residues. The V gene's germline CDR1 is SGHDN and CDR2 FVKESK. V gave up 2 bases and J gave up 1 base, with 12 bases separating them. CDR3 sequence: CASSQFSGVSYEQYF. The CDR3 DNA reads TGTGCCAGCAGCCAATTCTCAGGAGTTTCCTACGAGCAGTACTTC. Together with reference TRBV14 and TRBJ2-7, the CDR3 gives the full variable domain: EAGVTQFPSHSVIEKGQTVTLRCDPISGHDNLYWYRRVMGKEIKFLLHFVKESKQDESGMPNNRFLAERTGGTYSTLKVQPAELEDSGVYFCASSQFSGVSYEQYFGPGTRLTVT.

J is TRBJ2-7 and V is TRBV6-5; the D gene is possibly TRBD1 (6 bases). The CDR3 consists of 15 residues. V was shortened by 0 bases and J by 4 bases, with 13 bases between the two germline ends. CDR1 is MNHEY, CDR2 SVGAGI, per germline. Here the CDR3 reads CASSYSMTGVYEQYF. The DNA of the CDR3 is TGTGCCAGCAGTTACTCGATGACAGGCGTTTACGAGCAGTACTTC.

V gene TRBV7-3 combines with J gene TRBJ2-1; D remains unclear. Germline V gene sequence: CDR1 SGHTA, CDR2 FQGTGA. The CDR3 is 14 residues long. Trimming cost V 3 bases and J 10 bases, with 16 bases left between them. Written as DNA, the CDR3 is TGTGCCAGCAGCTTCGACATAAACAATGAAGAGCAGTTCTTC. It translates to CASSFDINNEEQFF.

This clone was counted a few times. V and J are TRBV4-3 and TRBJ1-2, with D possibly matching TRBD1 (6 bases). V lost 2 bases, J lost 4 bases, and 14 bases lay in between. Germline values: CDR1 LGHNA, CDR2 YSLEER. CDR3 length: 15 residues. CDR3 in amino acids: CASSQIAGGGYGYTF. The DNA of the CDR3 is TGCGCCAGCAGCCAAATCGCCGGGGGCGGCTATGGCTACACCTTC.